One and the same sample provided the 21 T cell receptor beta chains below, sequenced in a study of CD8 T cells in ankylosing spondylitis. A single record per CDR3 protein comes from TCRdb applying MiXCR to the 5' RACE reads. The table lists some 90,000 distinct CDR3 sequences, roughly 27% of them singletons, with less than 60% in the top ten. Sequencing was done on a sample of blood, either unsorted or a sorted T cell fraction (not recorded which). These receptors came from a male donor with ankylosing spondylitis or in good health (not recorded which).

This clonotype has more than one count but fewer than ten. The chain links TRBV12-3 or TRBV12-4 to TRBJ2-3, with 8 positions matching TRBD2. The CDR3 consists of 14 residues. The J segment lost 0 bases and the V segment lost 8 bases, leaving 4 bases of the junction unmatched. CDR3 sequence reads: CASRGGLSTDTQYF. In DNA, the CDR3 is TGTGCCAGCCGGGGGGGGCTTAGCACAGATACGCAGTATTTT.

The J gene is TRBJ2-2, the V gene TRBV12-5, with D possibly being TRBD1 (5 bases). Trimming took 0 bases from V and 3 from J, leaving 20 bases between them. The CDR3 runs to 19 residues. Germline CDR1 LGHNT, CDR2 FRNRAP. The CDR3 loop reads CASGLVLTDQAMDTGELFF. The CDR3 nucleotides read TGTGCTAGTGGTTTGGTACTGACAGACCAAGCCATGGACACCGGGGAGCTGTTTTTT.

V and J are TRBV6-2 or TRBV6-3 and TRBJ1-5, with D perhaps matching TRBD1 (5 bases). Germline V gene lookup returns CDR1 MNHEY and CDR2 SVGEGT. Trimming removed 5 bases from V and 11 bases from J, with 13 bases in between. This CDR3 is 12 amino acids long. The CDR3 is CASSARDRAQHF. In DNA, the CDR3 is TGTGCCAGCAGTGCCAGGGACCGCGCCCAGCATTTT.

This clonotype was seen a few times. In DNA form, the CDR3 reads TGTGCCAGCAGCGTAGAGGCGACCCAGGCGGGTGAGCAGTTCTTC. This translates into CASSVEATQAGEQFF. This sequence joins TRBV9 and TRBJ2-1, with D tentatively TRBD2 (5 bases). The CDR3 runs to 15 residues. CDR1 and CDR2 from the germline V gene are SGDLS and YYNGEE. Between the trimmed V and J ends, which lost 0 bases and 9 bases, there was a span of 16 bases.

The chain joins TRBV19 to TRBJ2-7; D perhaps matches TRBD1 (6 bases). The length of the CDR3 is 14 residues. The V and J ends lost 5 bases and 6 bases respectively, with 17 bases between them. Germline CDR1 LNHDA, CDR2 SQIVND (reference sequence). The CDR3 loop is CASSFTPDRSEQYF. CDR3 sequence (DNA): TGTGCCAGTAGTTTCACACCGGACAGATCCGAGCAGTACTTC.

This chain uses TRBV29-1 with TRBJ1-1; 7 nucleotides align to TRBD1. Trimming cost V 6 bases and J 5 bases; bases outside gene matches: 9. The germline V gene encodes CDR1 SQVTM and CDR2 ANQGSEA. The CDR3 is 13 amino acids. The CDR3 protein is CSVDREWKTEAFF. CDR3 bases: TGCAGCGTCGACAGGGAGTGGAAGACTGAAGCTTTCTTT. The complete variable domain, with remaining parts taken from reference TRBV29-1 and TRBJ1-1, reads SAVISQKPSRDICQRGTSLTIQCQVDSQVTMMFWYRQQPGQSLTLIATANQGSEATYESGFVIDKFPISRPNLTFSTLTVSNMSPEDSSIYLCSVDREWKTEAFFGQGTRLTVV.

The CDR3 bases are TGTGCCAGCAGCTCGTCTCGGGGACCTACCGGGGAGCTGTTTTTT. Translation gives CASSSSRGPTGELFF. V usage is TRBV7-9 and J usage is TRBJ2-2, with D possibly being TRBD1 or TRBD2 (5 bases each). Per germline, CDR1 SEHNR and CDR2 FQNEAQ (reference sequence). This CDR3 region has 15 residues. Trimming shortened V by 4 bases and J by 5 bases, and 14 bases separated the two germline ends.

This rearrangement joins TRBV5-1 to TRBJ1-1; D not resolved. The germline V gene has CDR1 SGHRS and CDR2 YFSETQ. The V and J ends lost 4 bases and 7 bases respectively, with 14 bases between them. This CDR3 is built from 13 residues. CDR3 coding DNA: TGCGCCAGCAGCCCGAGGACTATCTTTGAAGCTTTCTTT. As protein: CASSPRTIFEAFF.

In this sample, this clonotype turned up a few times. The chain joins TRBV20-1 to TRBJ1-1; perhaps TRBD1 as D (5 bases). The germline V and J ends were trimmed by 3 bases and 3 bases, with 11 bases remaining between them. This CDR3 is 13 amino acids long. Germline V gene sequence: CDR1 DFQATT, CDR2 SNEGSKA (reference sequence). DNA of the CDR3: TGCAGTGCTAGTTTCCGGGGGGACACTGAAGCTTTCTTT. Its translation is CSASFRGDTEAFF.

The chain links TRBV7-9 to TRBJ2-3, with TRBD2 matching over 7 bases. Germline lookup yields CDR1 SEHNR and CDR2 FQNEAQ (reference sequence). After removal of 10 bases from V and 5 bases from J, the junction contained 9 bases not matched to a gene. This CDR3 contains 13 residues. As DNA, the CDR3 is TGTGCCATCTCACCAGCGGGGATAGATACGCAGTATTTT. It translates to CAISPAGIDTQYF.

The chain combines TRBV11-2 with TRBJ1-1, with 7 bases identical to TRBD1. CDR3 length equals 14 residues. The germline V gene has CDR1 SGHAT and CDR2 FQNNGV. With V trimmed by 5 bases and J by 4 bases, 7 bases remained unmatched. The CDR3 loop reads CASSVNRGLTEAFF. DNA for the CDR3: TGTGCCAGCAGCGTAAACAGGGGTCTCACTGAAGCTTTCTTT.

The J gene is TRBJ2-2, the V gene TRBV7-7; D unresolved. Germline CDR1 SSHAT, CDR2 FNYEAQ (reference sequence). V lost 11 bases and J 1 base, leaving 8 bases between the germline ends. CDR3 length equals 12 residues. CDR3 sequence: CAVTRNTGELFF. CDR3 DNA sequence: TGTGCCGTGACTCGGAACACCGGGGAGCTGTTTTTT.

In this sample, this clonotype turned up a few times. The chain employs TRBV20-1 and TRBJ2-7; D gene unclear. Germline CDR1 is DFQATT and CDR2 is SNEGSKA (reference sequence). Trimming shortened V by 3 bases and J by 1 base, and 10 bases separated the two germline ends. The CDR3 is 13 residues long. The chain's CDR3 is CSASLGPSYEQYF. DNA of the CDR3: TGCAGTGCTAGTCTAGGACCATCCTACGAGCAGTACTTC.

This clonotype turned up a few times. The V and J genes are TRBV7-3 and TRBJ2-1; 7 nucleotides align to TRBD2. V lost 5 bases, J lost 4 bases, and 11 bases stayed unmatched. CDR3 length equals 16 residues. Germline V gives CDR1 SGHTA, CDR2 FQGTGA. CDR3 in amino acids: CASSHIGGGLYNEQFF. DNA of the CDR3: TGTGCCAGCAGCCACATCGGGGGAGGGTTGTACAATGAGCAGTTCTTC.

This chain uses TRBV5-1 with TRBJ1-1; 11 bases match TRBD1. The V gene end was trimmed by 4 bases and the J gene end by 5 bases; junction bases not matched to a gene: 13. The germline gives CDR1 SGHRS, CDR2 YFSETQ. CDR3 length: 17 amino acids. The CDR3: CASSHIGTGGPRTEAFF. The CDR3 DNA reads as TGCGCCAGCAGCCACATCGGGACAGGGGGTCCGAGGACTGAAGCTTTCTTT.

This clonotype was detected a few times. The chain joins TRBV12-3 or TRBV12-4 to TRBJ2-5; possibly TRBD2 for D (5 bases). The germline V and J ends were trimmed by 1 base and 1 base, with 10 bases remaining between them. The CDR3 extends over 15 amino acids. This CDR3 is CASSLGTGVQETQYF. Here the CDR3 DNA reads TGTGCCAGCAGTTTAGGTACCGGGGTCCAAGAGACCCAGTACTTC.

The chain recombines TRBV12-3 or TRBV12-4 with TRBJ2-1; TRBD2 is a possible D gene (5 bases). This CDR3 contains 12 residues. V was clipped by 5 bases and J by 10 bases, with 12 bases between them. CDR3 bases: TGTGCCAGCAGTCCCGAGCGGAAGGAGCAGTTCTTC. It translates to CASSPERKEQFF.

The chain employs TRBV5-1 and TRBJ2-7; D is uncertain. CDR3 size: 13 residues. Deletions cut 0 bases from V and 4 bases from J, with 8 bases between. Germline CDR1 is SGHRS and CDR2 is YFSETQ. The CDR3 nucleotides read TGCGCCAGCAGCTTGGATCCAGGTTACGAGCAGTACGTC. This encodes CASSLDPGYEQYV.

The rearrangement links TRBV2 to TRBJ1-5; 9 positions match TRBD1. Germline V gives CDR1 SNHLY, CDR2 FYNNEI. The trim removed 6 bases at V and 6 bases at J, leaving 6 bases unmatched. The CDR3 has 14 amino acids. The CDR3 DNA reads as TGTGCCAGCAGCGGGGACAGGGCAAGTCAGCCCCAGCATTTT. This gives the protein CASSGDRASQPQHF.

V gene TRBV7-9 combines with J gene TRBJ2-2; D may be TRBD2 (5 bases). V was pared by 5 bases and J by 4 bases, with 11 bases between. Per the germline V gene, CDR1 is SEHNR and CDR2 is FQNEAQ (reference sequence). This CDR3 is 14 amino acids long. CDR3 region: CASSRGWGTGELFF. The CDR3 DNA reads TGTGCCAGCAGCCGGGGATGGGGCACCGGGGAGCTGTTTTTT.

The genes are TRBV5-1 and TRBJ1-1; tentatively, D is TRBD1 (5 bases). V was pared by 4 bases and J by 3 bases, with 19 bases between. Germline assignment: CDR1 SGHRS and CDR2 YFSETQ. The CDR3 is 16 amino acids. The CDR3 loop reads CASSQTASRGYTEAFF. CDR3 nucleotides: TGCGCCAGCAGCCAAACCGCTTCAAGGGGATACACTGAAGCTTTCTTT.